This TCR beta chain comes out of a study of blood T cell repertoires in COVID-19. Turning to the study itself: There were acute and convalescent COVID-19 samples, and they came from the United States, Italy and Spain. The cDNA or gDNA used as material had been derived from T cells, B-cell-depleted T cells, or PBMCs.

The CDR3 totals 17 residues. V lost 5 bases to trimming and J lost 1 base, with 21 bases between them. CDR1 is SGHVS, CDR2 FQNEAQ, per germline. Produced via immunoSEQ multiplex PCR; TCRdb's table is partial and in-frame only. Seen here are some 200,000 clones, less than 85% observed once, and the top ten hold under 8.5%. The chain has TRBV7-8 and TRBJ2-7, with D perhaps matching TRBD1 (6 bases). Specimen: peripheral blood. The source is a woman in her 70s with acute or convalescent COVID-19. The CDR3 sequence: CASSPLGTLKRSYEQYV. The CDR3 DNA reads TGTGCCAGCAGCCCTTTAGGGACACTCAAAAGATCCTACGAGCAGTACGTC.